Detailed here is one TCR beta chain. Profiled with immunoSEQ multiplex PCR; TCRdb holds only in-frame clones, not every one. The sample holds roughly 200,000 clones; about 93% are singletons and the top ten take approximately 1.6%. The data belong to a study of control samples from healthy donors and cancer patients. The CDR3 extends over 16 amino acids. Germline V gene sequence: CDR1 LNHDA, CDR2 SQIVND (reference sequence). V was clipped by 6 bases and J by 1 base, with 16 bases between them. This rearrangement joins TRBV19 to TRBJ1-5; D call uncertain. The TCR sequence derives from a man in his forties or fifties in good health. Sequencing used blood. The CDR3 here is CASRPREGRSNQPQHF. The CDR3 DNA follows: TGTGCCAGTAGGCCGAGGGAGGGTAGAAGCAATCAGCCCCAGCATTTT.